This T cell receptor beta chain stems from a study of T-cell reconstitution after alpha-beta-depleted transplantation in children. Findings and limits, study-wide: It was surviving recipient T cells and thymic progenitors that gave some patients high TCRbeta diversity at day 60.

V lost 0 bases to trimming and J lost 14 bases, with 11 bases between them. The CDR3 spans 11 residues. Germline lookup yields CDR1 DFQATT and CDR2 SNEGSKA (reference sequence). This clonotype has a count of ten or more. Its antigen is currently unknown. The TCRbeta library was prepared with unique molecular identifiers. TCRdb reanalysed the PCR reads using MiXCR and keeps one entry per CDR3 protein. Of over 150,000 distinct CDR3 sequences listed, 5.5% to 7% are singletons. The chain carries TRBV20-1 and TRBJ2-1; maybe TRBD1 (5 bases). This TCR came from a boy aged 2 to 10 with acute lymphoblastic leukemia, due to receive a stem cell transplant. This specimen consisted of PBMCs, obtained before TCRalphabeta/CD19-depleted stem cell transplant. CDR3 DNA: TGCAGTGCTAGAGATCGACAGTTGGAGTTCTTC. It translates to CSARDRQLEFF.